The subject of this entry is one T cell receptor beta chain. The source of the sample is a study of blood T cells in healthy people across ages. For the second PCR, which ran for about 6 to 11 cycles, a sample-barcoded 5' primer and a J-beta primer mix were used. TCRdb redid the calling of the 5' RACE reads with MiXCR, one entry per CDR3 protein. The repertoire holds some 1.5 million distinct CDR3 sequences, with 28% as singletons. V trimming: 1 base; J trimming: 5 bases; junction bases outside the gene matches: 6. The germline V gene has CDR1 SGHTA and CDR2 FQGNSA. This CDR3 spans 15 amino acids. This TCR derives from a woman between 25 and 40 years old in good health. This sequence joins TRBV7-2 and TRBJ2-5; TRBD2 aligns across 8 bases. Sequenced sample: blood. Here the CDR3 DNA reads TGTGCCAGCAGCTTAGTAGCGGGGAATTTGGAGACCCAGTACTTC. Translating gives CASSLVAGNLETQYF. The whole variable domain, remainder taken from reference TRBV7-2 and TRBJ2-5, is GAGVSQSPSNKVTEKGKDVELRCDPISGHTALYWYRQSLGQGLEFLIYFQGNSAPDKSGLPSDRFSAERTGGSVSTLTIQRTQQEDSAVYLCASSLVAGNLETQYFGPGTRLLVL.